This T cell receptor beta chain originates from a study of cytomegalovirus exposure and HLA in healthy donors. Regarding the study as a whole: According to a subsequent analysis, TCR clusters identified in the first cohort showed a tendency to co-occur across the 120 validation repertoires.

Notes on this clone: Its cognate antigen is unknown.

While the first cohort had 600 to 800 subjects, the donors belonged to the separate validation cohort of about 120 subjects. Data came from immunoSEQ multiplex PCR; TCRdb stores just in-frame clones and leaves some out. The sample holds 150,000 or so clones, approximately 90% seen once. The CDR3 has 13 residues. V shed 6 bases and J shed 3 bases, with 12 bases lying between them. CDR1 and CDR2 (germline): WSHSY, SAAADI. This sequence was found in a woman in her thirties in good health and CMV-seropositive. Sequencing was done on a sample of PBMCs. The rearrangement links TRBV10-2 to TRBJ2-7, with D perhaps matching TRBD1 (6 bases). CDR3 amino acids: CASRGLQGYEQYF. For the CDR3, the DNA is TGCGCCAGCAGGGGTTTACAGGGCTACGAGCAGTACTTC.